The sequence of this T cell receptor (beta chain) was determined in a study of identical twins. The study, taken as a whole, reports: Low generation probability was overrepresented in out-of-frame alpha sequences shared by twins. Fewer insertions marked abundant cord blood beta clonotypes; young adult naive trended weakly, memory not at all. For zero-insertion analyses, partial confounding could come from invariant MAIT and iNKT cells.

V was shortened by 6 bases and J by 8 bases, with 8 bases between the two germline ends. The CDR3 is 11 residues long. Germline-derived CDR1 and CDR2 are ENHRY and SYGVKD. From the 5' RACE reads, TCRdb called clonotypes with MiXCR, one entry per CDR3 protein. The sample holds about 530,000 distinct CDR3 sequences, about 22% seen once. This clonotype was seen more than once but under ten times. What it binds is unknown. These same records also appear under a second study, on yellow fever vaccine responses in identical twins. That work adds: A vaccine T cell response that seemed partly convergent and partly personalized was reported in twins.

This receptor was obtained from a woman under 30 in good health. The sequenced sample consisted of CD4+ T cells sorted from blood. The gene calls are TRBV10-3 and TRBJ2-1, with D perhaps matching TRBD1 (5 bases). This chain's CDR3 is CAIRGVHEQFF. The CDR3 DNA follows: TGTGCCATCAGAGGGGTACATGAGCAGTTCTTC.